Listed below are T cell receptor beta chains from one sample, sequenced in a study of CD8 T cells in Susac syndrome. TCRdb recomputed calls from the immunoSEQ multiplex PCR reads with MiXCR, one row per CDR3 protein. Among around 300,000 distinct CDR3 sequences listed, roughly 85% were seen once. Sequencing was done on a sample of CD8+ T cells from PBMCs. The receptors were gathered from a human donor with multiple sclerosis. Each CDR3 is given with its conserved first and last residue. The D gene is left open where the match is weak. Size is stated for part of the rows, as once, few or many counts, or as a class when the clone is expanded.

clone size,J gene,V gene,D gene,CDR3 DNA,CDR3 protein
-,TRBJ1-6,TRBV3-1,-,TGTGCCAGCAGCCAAAGGGGAGGGGTTATAGGGTCACCCCTCCACTTT,CASSQRGGVIGSPLHF
-,TRBJ2-1,TRBV19,TRBD2,TGTGCCAGTAGTCCCCGGGAGGGGGTTGCCTACAATGAGCAGTTCTTC,CASSPREGVAYNEQFF
-,TRBJ2-3,TRBV2,-,TGTGCCAGCAGTGAAAATGCGGGCACAGATACGCAGTATTTT,CASSENAGTDTQYF
-,TRBJ2-2,TRBV14,-,TGTGCCAGCAGCCAAGTAATGGTCCCCGGGGAGCTGTTTTTT,CASSQVMVPGELFF
few,TRBJ2-7,TRBV7-9,TRBD2,TGTGCCAGCAGCTCCGGGACTAGCACATACGAGCAGTACTTC,CASSSGTSTYEQYF
once,TRBJ2-1,TRBV7-9,-,TGTGCCAGCAGCCTGTCTCCCCGCGCCAATGAGCAGTTCTTC,CASSLSPRANEQFF
-,TRBJ2-1,TRBV27,-,TGTGCCAGCAGCCCCTTCGACTACAATGAGCAGTTCTTC,CASSPFDYNEQFF
few,TRBJ2-2,TRBV6-1,-,TGTGCCAGCAGTACCCCTAGGGCCGGGGAGCTGTTTTTT,CASSTPRAGELFF
-,TRBJ1-1,TRBV13,-,TGTGCCAGCAGCTTAGGCCGGTACCCCGGAGCTTTCTTT,CASSLGRYPGAFF
-,TRBJ2-3,TRBV4-3,TRBD2,TGCGCCAGCAGCCCGGACGTGGGACTAGTTCCTAGCACAGATACGCAGTATTTT,CASSPDVGLVPSTDTQYF
once,TRBJ2-1,TRBV10-3,TRBD2,TGTGCCATCAGTGAGTCGTCGCGACTAGCAACCGTTCCGTTCTTC,CAISESSRLATVPFF
few,TRBJ2-7,TRBV7-9,-,TGTGCCAGCAGCTCCCGTAGGGACGGAGTATACGAGCAGTACTTC,CASSSRRDGVYEQYF
-,TRBJ1-1,TRBV7-9,-,TGTGCCAGCAGCTATGGGATTTACACTGAAGCTTTCTTT,CASSYGIYTEAFF
-,TRBJ2-7,TRBV10-2,-,TGCGCCAGCAGACAGGGAGGGGAGCAGTACTTC,CASRQGGEQYF
once,TRBJ2-7,TRBV27,-,TGTGCCAGCAGTCCCTATTCCCTGGGGATCCCCGAGCAGTACTTC,CASSPYSLGIPEQYF
-,TRBJ2-7,TRBV12-3/TRBV12-4,-,TGTGCCAGCAGTCCAGGCGGACCGGACGAGCAGTACTTC,CASSPGGPDEQYF
-,TRBJ2-7,TRBV4-3,TRBD1,TGCGCCAGCAGCCATAAACAGGGGTCATACTACGAGCAGTACTTC,CASSHKQGSYYEQYF
once,TRBJ2-6,TRBV11-2,TRBD2,TGTGCCAGCAGCTTCCCTTTGGTACCGCTAGCGGGAGGCTTTTGGGCCAACGTCCTGACTTTC,CASSFPLVPLAGGFWANVLTF
once,TRBJ2-5,TRBV27,-,TGTGCCAGCGGACAGCGTATCTATCAGGAGACCCAGTACTTC,CASGQRIYQETQYF
-,TRBJ2-7,TRBV2,-,TGTGCCAGCAGTCAGTTAGCCCGGGACTTAGCTTCACTCCACGAGCAGTACTTC,CASSQLARDLASLHEQYF
once,TRBJ2-7,TRBV12-3/TRBV12-4,TRBD2,TGTGCCAGCAGTTTAGGACTAGCGGGAGGCGGGGAGCAGTACTTC,CASSLGLAGGGEQYF
-,TRBJ1-1,TRBV7-9,-,TGTGCCAGCAGCGTGCGGCCCGGGTCCCGAGCCACTGAAGCTTTCTTT,CASSVRPGSRATEAFF
-,TRBJ2-5,TRBV23-1,-,TGCGCCAGCCGGTGGAAGCGAGAGACCCAGTACTTC,CASRWKRETQYF
few,TRBJ1-1,TRBV7-2,-,TGTGCCAGCAGCCCACCAGGCATTGAAGCTTTCTTT,CASSPPGIEAFF
once,TRBJ2-1,TRBV24-1,-,TGTGCCACCAGTGATGGGGGAGGGGGGCTCAATGAGCAGTTCTTC,CATSDGGGGLNEQFF
-,TRBJ2-7,TRBV28,-,TGTGCCAGCAGTTATAATCTCTACGAGCAGTACTTC,CASSYNLYEQYF
-,TRBJ1-5,TRBV21-1,-,TGTGCCAGCAGCAAAGCGGGTCAGCCCCAGCATTTT,CASSKAGQPQHF
-,TRBJ2-2,TRBV19,-,TGTGCCAGTAGTATGGGGGCGTGGGTACAGTCCGGGGAGCTGTTTTTT,CASSMGAWVQSGELFF
-,TRBJ2-7,TRBV29-1,-,TGCAGCGTTGTAACTAGCTTCGACGAGCAGTACTTC,CSVVTSFDEQYF
-,TRBJ2-1,TRBV23-1,-,TGCGCCAGCAGTCATGGATGGCGGGCAGGTTACAATGAGCAGTTCTTC,CASSHGWRAGYNEQFF
-,TRBJ2-1,TRBV4-1,-,TGCGCCAGCAGCCAAGGCTACGGGGACCCCTACAATGAGCAGTTCTTC,CASSQGYGDPYNEQFF
-,TRBJ2-7,TRBV19,-,TGTGCCAGTAGTCATTGGGGGAGGACCTACGAGCAGTACTTC,CASSHWGRTYEQYF
-,TRBJ2-1,TRBV27,TRBD2,TGTGCCAGCAGTACCATAGCGGGAGACGCCTACAATGAGCAGTTCTTC,CASSTIAGDAYNEQFF
-,TRBJ2-7,TRBV30,-,TGTGCCTGGAACCCTACTACGGGCGAGCAGTACTTC,CAWNPTTGEQYF
-,TRBJ2-1,TRBV6-2/TRBV6-3,-,TGTGCCAGCAGTTATGTAACCCTGCCCGTCGGGACATACGGCCCCAAGGAAGAATTCTTC,CASSYVTLPVGTYGPKEEFF
-,TRBJ2-2,TRBV20-1,-,TGCAGTGCTAGAGCTTCGAACACCGGGGAGCTGTTTTTT,CSARASNTGELFF